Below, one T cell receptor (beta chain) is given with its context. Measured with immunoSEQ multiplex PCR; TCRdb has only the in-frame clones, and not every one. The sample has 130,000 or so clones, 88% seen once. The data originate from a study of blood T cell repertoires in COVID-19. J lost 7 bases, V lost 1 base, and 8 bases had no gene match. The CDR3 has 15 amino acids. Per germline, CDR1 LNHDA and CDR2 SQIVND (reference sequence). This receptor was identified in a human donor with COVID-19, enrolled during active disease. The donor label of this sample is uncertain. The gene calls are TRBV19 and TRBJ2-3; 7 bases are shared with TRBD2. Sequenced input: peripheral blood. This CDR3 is CASSIGREAANTQYF. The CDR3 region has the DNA TGTGCCAGTAGTATAGGTCGGGAGGCCGCGAATACGCAGTATTTT.